This T cell receptor beta chain stems from a study of Tregs in tolerant kidney transplant recipients. Study-level results: No direct test of biological reproducibility was done here. Changing PCR primers prevented nucleotide comparison between some patients' samples. Tolerant patients' donor-specific Tregs expanded beyond overall Tregs, suggesting antigen-driven growth.

TCRdb's table, derived via immunoSEQ multiplex PCR, lists solely in-frame clones and lacks some. The sample records more than 75,000 clones, roughly 93% being singletons. Thawed PBMCs were FACS-sorted into unstimulated CD4+CD25+CD127- regulatory T cells, CD4+CD25- non-regulatory cells, CD4 and CD8 cells. Per the germline V gene, CDR1 is DFQATT and CDR2 is SNEGSKA (reference sequence). The CDR3 has 10 amino acids. V lost 6 bases and J lost 7, with 9 bases in between. About this clone itself: Its antigen remains unknown.

V usage is TRBV20-1 and J usage is TRBJ1-2; D is unclear. The sample here was CD4+ T cells from blood, taken before the transplant. The TCR was taken from a human donor who received a combined kidney and bone marrow transplant. The CDR3 sequence: CSASGVGYTF. The CDR3 bases are TGCAGTGCATCCGGGGTTGGCTACACCTTC.